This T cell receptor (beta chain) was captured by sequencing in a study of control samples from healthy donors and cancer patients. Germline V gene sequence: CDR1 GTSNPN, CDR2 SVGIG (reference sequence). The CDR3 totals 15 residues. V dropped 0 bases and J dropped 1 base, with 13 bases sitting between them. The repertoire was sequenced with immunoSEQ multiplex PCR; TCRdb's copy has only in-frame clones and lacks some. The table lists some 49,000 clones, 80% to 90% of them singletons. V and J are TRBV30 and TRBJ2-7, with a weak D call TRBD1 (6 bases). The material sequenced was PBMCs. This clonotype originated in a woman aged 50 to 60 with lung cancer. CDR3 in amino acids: CAWSVRARGSYEQYF. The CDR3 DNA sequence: TGTGCCTGGAGTGTACGGGCCAGGGGTTCCTACGAGCAGTACTTC.